These 32 T cell receptor beta chains were all obtained from the same sample, sequenced in a study of blood T cell repertoires in COVID-19. TCRdb's copy holds only in-frame clones and misses some; the assay was immunoSEQ multiplex PCR. The data hold 200,000 to 250,000 clones, with under 90% observed a single time. Sequencing input: peripheral blood. These TCRs come from a man aged 45-65 years with acute or convalescent COVID-19.

CDR3 DNA: TGTGCCAGCAGTGCCTCGGACAGTGTCTACGAGCAGTACTTC. Protein: CASSASDSVYEQYF. The chain uses TRBV25-1 and TRBJ2-7, with D possibly being TRBD1 (6 bases). The V gene lost 4 bases and the J gene lost 3 bases, with 13 bases spanning the gap. The germline V gene encodes CDR1 MGHDK and CDR2 SYGVNS. This CDR3 has 14 amino acids.

The chain links TRBV7-3 to TRBJ1-3; tentative D call: TRBD1 (5 bases). CDR3 length: 14 amino acids. Germline V gene data show CDR1 as SGHTA and CDR2 as FQGTGA. Trimming took off 5 bases at V and 0 bases at J, with 8 bases between the two ends. CDR3 coding DNA: TGTGCCAGCAGCCCGGACATCTCTGGAAACACCATATATTTT. As protein: CASSPDISGNTIYF.

The chain is built from TRBV5-1 and TRBJ1-1; perhaps TRBD1 as D (5 bases). The CDR3 is made up of 14 amino acids. V gave up 4 bases and J gave up 7 bases, with 17 bases separating them. Per germline, CDR1 SGHRS and CDR2 YFSETQ. In DNA, the CDR3 is TGCGCCAGCAGCCCCGGGACTCAAGGGGTTGAAGCTTTCTTT. This codes for CASSPGTQGVEAFF.

The J gene is TRBJ2-3, the V gene TRBV7-3; 7 bases agree with TRBD2. J lost 1 base, V lost 4 bases, and 2 bases had no gene match. There are 14 residues in the CDR3. Germline V CDR1 and CDR2: SGHTA, FQGTGA. The CDR3, as DNA: TGTGCCAGCAGCTATGCGGGGGGCACAGATACGCAGTATTTT. The encoded protein is CASSYAGGTDTQYF.

V usage is TRBV19 and J usage is TRBJ1-1, with D hard to call. CDR1 and CDR2 from the germline V gene are LNHDA and SQIVND (reference sequence). Deletions cut 9 bases from V and 0 bases from J, with 11 bases between. The CDR3 has 13 residues. CDR3 sequence (DNA): TGTGCCAGCATGGACTGGATGAACACTGAAGCTTTCTTT. Its protein is CASMDWMNTEAFF.

V usage is TRBV6-5 and J usage is TRBJ1-5; possibly TRBD1 for D (6 bases). The CDR3 consists of 15 residues. Trimming removed 6 bases at V and 4 bases at J, with 16 bases between. CDR1 and CDR2 from the germline V gene are MNHEY and SVGAGI. The CDR3 DNA reads as TGTGCCAGCAGGCGAACCAGGACAGATAATCAGCCCCAGCATTTT. It translates to CASRRTRTDNQPQHF.

The rearrangement uses TRBV18 and TRBJ2-1; no firm D call. This CDR3 is 15 amino acids long. From germline, CDR1 is KGHSH and CDR2 LQKENI. Trimming shortened V by 2 bases and J by 4 bases, and 12 bases separated the two germline ends. The CDR3 sequence: CASSPGQIKYNEQFF. The CDR3 coding sequence is TGTGCCAGCTCACCAGGCCAGATAAAATACAATGAGCAGTTCTTC.

This clone was picked up one time. The chain uses TRBV15 and TRBJ1-5, with 8 bases matching TRBD1. There are 17 residues in the CDR3. Germline CDR1 is LNHNV and CDR2 is YYDKDF (reference sequence). V gave up 0 bases and J gave up 7 bases; unmatched junction bases: 11. The CDR3 DNA follows: TGTGCCACCAGCAGAGATCTGCGGACAGGGTATCTGCAGCCCCAGCATTTT. Translation: CATSRDLRTGYLQPQHF.

The rearrangement uses TRBV5-1 and TRBJ2-6; D is undetermined. The CDR3 consists of 13 residues. The germline V gene encodes CDR1 SGHRS and CDR2 YFSETQ. V was pared by 3 bases and J by 2 bases, with 3 bases between. Here the CDR3 reads CASSSTGANVLTF. The CDR3 coding sequence is TGCGCCAGCAGCTCTACTGGGGCCAACGTCCTGACTTTC.

The chain carries TRBV6-6 and TRBJ1-4; D possibly corresponds to TRBD1 (5 bases). V lost 8 bases and J lost 8, with 9 bases in between. There are 11 residues in the CDR3. Looked up from germline, CDR1 is MNHNY and CDR2 is SVGAGI (reference sequence). The CDR3 DNA reads TGTGCCAGCCAGAAGGGGGAAAAACTGTTTTTT. Amino acids: CASQKGEKLFF.

The chain employs TRBV3-1 (or the pseudogene TRBV3-2) and TRBJ1-5, with a weak D call TRBD1 (6 bases). CDR1 LGHDT and CDR2 YNNKEL come from the germline V gene (reference sequence). The CDR3 runs 14 residues. V dropped 8 bases and J dropped 3 bases, with 14 bases sitting between them. CDR3 sequence (DNA): TGTGCCAGCGGAACTTACAGGGACAATCAGCCCCAGCATTTT. Translating it yields CASGTYRDNQPQHF.

The gene calls are TRBV6-4 and TRBJ2-1; 8 nucleotides align to TRBD1. Germline loops: CDR1 MRHNA, CDR2 SNTAGT. The CDR3 is 14 amino acids. Trimming cost V 2 bases and J 8 bases; bases outside gene matches: 5. CDR3 DNA sequence: TGTGCCAGCAGTGACCAGGACAGGGCCCATGAGCAGTTCTTC. It specifies CASSDQDRAHEQFF.

The rearrangement links TRBV6-5 to TRBJ1-1; TRBD1 matches 12 bases. The CDR3 contains 14 residues. V was clipped by 2 bases and J by 10 bases; unmatched bases: 5. Germline V gene sequence: CDR1 MNHEY, CDR2 SVGAGI. The CDR3 sequence is CASSYTGQGASAFF. In DNA, the CDR3 is TGTGCCAGCAGTTACACGGGACAGGGGGCGTCAGCTTTCTTT.

The chain combines TRBV4-1 with TRBJ1-2, with TRBD1 matching over 7 bases. Trimming took 4 bases from V and 3 from J; bases not matched to a gene: 14. The V gene's germline CDR1 is MGHRA and CDR2 YSYEKL. There are 17 residues in the CDR3. The CDR3 is CASSPRFDTGVYYGYTF. Written as DNA, the CDR3 is TGCGCCAGCAGCCCGAGATTCGATACAGGGGTTTACTATGGCTACACCTTC.

The chain carries TRBV30 and TRBJ1-5; 7 bases align to TRBD1. The CDR3 runs 14 residues. Losses at the gene ends were 0 bases for V and 3 bases for J; bases not matched to a gene: 2. Germline CDR1 and CDR2: GTSNPN and SVGIG (reference sequence). CDR3 sequence: CAWSVTGNNQPQHF. CDR3 DNA: TGTGCCTGGAGTGTGACAGGGAACAATCAGCCCCAGCATTTT.

V and J are TRBV6-6 and TRBJ2-2; 8 nucleotides line up with TRBD2. This CDR3 has 15 residues. Trimming removed 2 bases from V and 5 bases from J; junction bases left unmatched: 4. From germline, CDR1 is MNHNY and CDR2 SVGAGI (reference sequence). The CDR3 protein is CASSYPPGGTGELFF. CDR3 nucleotide sequence: TGTGCCAGCAGTTACCCCCCGGGGGGGACCGGGGAGCTGTTTTTT.

V usage is TRBV18 and J usage is TRBJ1-1; TRBD1 aligns across 9 bases. The CDR3 sequence is 17 residues long. The J segment lost 1 base and the V segment lost 3 bases, leaving 9 bases of the junction unmatched. Looked up from germline, CDR1 is KGHSH and CDR2 is LQKENI. CDR3: CASSPGTGWRTNTEAFF. The CDR3, as DNA: TGTGCCAGCTCACCCGGGACAGGGTGGCGTACGAACACTGAAGCTTTCTTT.

The chain couples TRBV10-3 to TRBJ2-3; maybe TRBD1 (5 bases). Germline V gene sequence: CDR1 ENHRY, CDR2 SYGVKD. The CDR3 length is 16 residues. The V end lost 3 bases, the J end lost 1 base, and 14 bases lay between the germline ends. This chain's CDR3 is CAISDGRQGGTDTQYF. For the CDR3, the DNA is TGTGCCATCAGTGACGGGCGGCAGGGCGGCACAGATACGCAGTATTTT.

This rearrangement joins TRBV6-5 to TRBJ2-2, with TRBD1 matching 11 bases. The CDR3 covers 15 residues. V dropped 7 bases and J dropped 7; count of bases not matched to a gene: 8. Germline V gene sequence: CDR1 MNHEY, CDR2 SVGAGI. The CDR3 loop reads CASNNIGTGGGELFF. The DNA of the CDR3 is TGTGCCAGCAATAACATCGGGACAGGGGGCGGGGAGCTGTTTTTT.

This chain links TRBV6-5 with TRBJ1-1; D is perhaps TRBD1 (6 bases). V shed 5 bases and J shed 6 bases, with 16 bases lying between them. The CDR3 loop spans 14 amino acids. The germline V gene encodes CDR1 MNHEY and CDR2 SVGAGI. The CDR3 spells CASSLGQPKAEAFF. In DNA, the CDR3 is TGTGCCAGCAGTCTAGGACAGCCCAAGGCTGAAGCTTTCTTT.

The V and J genes are TRBV9 and TRBJ2-7; 12 nucleotides line up with TRBD2. The closer fit of TRBJ2-1 to the DNA end suggests the J call may be wrong. Germline lookup yields CDR1 SGDLS and CDR2 YYNGEE. CDR3 size: 16 residues. CDR3 coding DNA: TGTGCCAGCAGTCTAGCGGGGGGGCCCTTCTACAATGAGCAGTTCTTC. This sequence encodes CASSLAGGPFYNEQFF.

The chain is built from TRBV9 and TRBJ2-1; D possibly corresponds to TRBD1 (6 bases). Per the germline V gene, CDR1 is SGDLS and CDR2 is YYNGEE. The V end was cut by 3 bases, the J end by 3 bases, with 13 bases between. The CDR3 extends over 15 amino acids. DNA of the CDR3: TGTGCCAGCAGCGCCGGACAGCGAGTCTACAATGAGCAGTTCTTC. This translates into CASSAGQRVYNEQFF.

In regard to this clone: The same CDR3 can be traced to other DNA sequences in this sample. The chain links TRBV5-4 to TRBJ2-7; possibly TRBD2 for D (5 bases). Between the trimmed V and J ends, which lost 1 base and 0 bases, there was a span of 8 bases. The CDR3 is made up of 14 amino acids. Germline CDR1 SGHNT, CDR2 YYREEE (reference sequence). Here the CDR3 reads CASSLTGSSYEQYF. The CDR3, as DNA: TGTGCCAGCAGCTTGACGGGGAGCTCCTACGAGCAGTACTTC.

J is TRBJ1-4 and V is TRBV5-4; D possibly corresponds to TRBD1 (5 bases). Germline values: CDR1 SGHNT, CDR2 YYREEE (reference sequence). The CDR3 is 14 residues long. Between the trimmed V and J ends, which lost 2 bases and 6 bases, there was a span of 11 bases. The CDR3 spells CASSFGQGHEKLFF. In nucleotides, the CDR3 is TGTGCCAGCAGCTTCGGACAAGGCCATGAAAAACTGTTTTTT. Full variable domain (remainder filled in from reference TRBV5-4 and TRBJ1-4): ETGVTQSPTHLIKTRGQQVTLRCSSQSGHNTVSWYQQALGQGPQFIFQYYREEENGRGNFPPRFSGLQFPNYSSELNVNALELDDSALYLCASSFGQGHEKLFFGSGTQLSVL.

The count of this clone is one. The chain's CDR3 is CASSLALRGRGEKLFF. The CDR3 nucleotides read TGTGCCAGCAGCTTAGCGCTGCGGGGCCGTGGCGAAAAACTGTTTTTT. V is TRBV7-9 and J is TRBJ1-4; D may be TRBD1 (5 bases). The V gene's germline CDR1 is SEHNR and CDR2 FQNEAQ (reference sequence). Trimming removed 0 bases from V and 8 bases from J, with 16 bases in between. The CDR3 covers 16 residues.

The chain links TRBV9 to TRBJ2-7; D is perhaps TRBD2 (6 bases). CDR1 SGDLS and CDR2 YYNGEE come from the germline V gene. The CDR3 length is 15 residues. V was cut by 0 bases and J by 7 bases, with 17 bases left in between. The CDR3 loop reads CASSVEPQVGGEQYF. As DNA, the CDR3 is TGTGCCAGCAGCGTAGAACCCCAGGTCGGAGGGGAGCAGTACTTC.

The gene calls are TRBV19 and TRBJ1-2; D might be TRBD1 (5 bases). From germline, CDR1 is LNHDA and CDR2 SQIVND (reference sequence). V lost 3 bases and J lost 7, with 18 bases in between. CDR3 size: 15 residues. CDR3 protein: CASSIPNVGRGGYTF. CDR3 DNA sequence: TGTGCCAGTAGTATCCCCAACGTGGGGAGGGGTGGCTACACCTTC.

This chain links TRBV19 with TRBJ1-4; 9 bases fit TRBD1. V shed 3 bases and J 6 bases; nucleotides not matched to a gene: 8. CDR1 is LNHDA and CDR2 is SQIVND in the germline V gene (reference sequence). The CDR3 length is 16 residues. Here the CDR3 DNA reads TGTGCCAGTAGTATCCACAGGGGGCTGGAGTATGAAAAACTGTTTTTT. Translation: CASSIHRGLEYEKLFF.

The J gene is TRBJ1-2, the V gene TRBV6-5; D might be TRBD1 (5 bases). The CDR3 is 13 amino acids. V was pared by 5 bases and J by 4 bases, with 11 bases between. Per germline, CDR1 MNHEY and CDR2 SVGAGI. The CDR3 sequence is CASSPTVRYGYTF. CDR3 nucleotides: TGTGCCAGCAGTCCGACAGTGCGCTATGGCTACACCTTC.

This rearrangement joins TRBV24-1 to TRBJ2-3; 7 bases map to TRBD2. J was trimmed by 6 bases and V by 3 bases; bases with no gene match: 8. CDR3 length: 15 residues. Germline assignment: CDR1 KGHDR and CDR2 SFDVKD. The CDR3 DNA is TGTGCCACCAGTGATCCCGGGGGGACTAAGGATACGCAGTATTTT. Translating gives CATSDPGGTKDTQYF.

The V gene is TRBV5-1, the J gene TRBJ2-6; TRBD1 might be the D (6 bases). V was pared by 1 base and J by 1 base, with 9 bases between. Germline CDR1 reads SGHRS; CDR2 reads YFSETQ. The CDR3 totals 16 residues. The CDR3, as DNA: TGCGCCAGCAGCTTGAGTACAGGGTCTGGGGCCAACGTCCTGACTTTC. The encoded protein is CASSLSTGSGANVLTF.

This clone is a singleton in its sample. J is TRBJ1-6 and V is TRBV30; 7 bases are a match to TRBD1. J was trimmed by 7 bases and V by 4 bases; bases with no gene match: 13. The V gene's germline CDR1 is GTSNPN and CDR2 SVGIG (reference sequence). The CDR3 is 16 residues long. CDR3 sequence: CAWNSGGRTSNSPLHF. CDR3 bases: TGTGCCTGGAACTCAGGGGGACGCACTTCAAATTCACCCCTCCACTTT.